The present TCR beta chain was sequenced within a study of blood T cell repertoires in COVID-19. Study information: Samples representing acute and convalescent COVID-19 were sourced from the United States, Italy and Spain.

The study drew participants aged about 18 to 89 years from approximately 25 US areas. Exposed volunteers were people who met a COVID-19 case within 2 weeks before study entry. The V and J ends lost 4 bases and 1 base respectively, with 8 bases between them. The CDR3 extends over 12 amino acids. Germline CDR1 reads GTSNPN; CDR2 reads SVGIG (reference sequence). Assay used: immunoSEQ multiplex PCR; TCRdb lists only in-frame clones, some missing. The sample shows a few hundred thousand clones, roughly 86% of them seen only once. The TCR comes from a woman aged 45-59 years who had been exposed to COVID-19. The sample taken for sequencing was PBMCs or T cells enriched from blood (not recorded which). J is TRBJ2-7 and V is TRBV30; D is possibly TRBD2 (6 bases). The CDR3 region has the DNA TGTGCCTGGAAGGAGGGGTCCTACGAGCAGTACTTC. Translating it yields CAWKEGSYEQYF.